This T cell receptor beta chain was profiled in a study of blood T cell repertoires in COVID-19. Overall study context: Spain, Italy and the United States supplied samples that represented acute and convalescent COVID-19.

Per the germline V gene, CDR1 is SGHRS and CDR2 is YFSETQ. Trimming pared 4 bases from V and 3 bases from J, leaving 11 bases between. This CDR3 region has 14 residues. Enrolment of Seattle patients took place during active infection, and they were followed longitudinally. Original handling: The authors estimated nucleated cell counts from reference gene primer amplification. Generated by immunoSEQ multiplex PCR, the TCRdb table keeps only in-frame clones and is missing some. V and J calls plus clone size are reproduced from that table; the DNA served to infer D and trimming. This table has some 200,000 clones, approximately 84% appearing once.

This chain connects TRBV5-1 to TRBJ1-3; D remains unclear. Sequenced: peripheral blood. This receptor was identified in a woman older than 75 with COVID-19, enrolled during active disease. The CDR3 bases are TGCGCCAGCAGCGCCGGGGTGAATGGAAACACCATATATTTT. Its protein product is CASSAGVNGNTIYF.